This TCR beta chain was profiled in a study of T cell responses to AZD1222 COVID-19 vaccine. Turning to this clone: Its antigen is as yet unknown.

Assay: immunoSEQ multiplex PCR; the TCRdb copy retains only in-frame clones and omits some. The data hold more than 85,000 clones, with roughly 90% observed a single time. General study points: In a largely white British group with more females than males, clonal diversity was possibly underestimated. Vaccine-related CD4 TCRs covered spike, predominating at 160-218 and 743-854.

CDR1 SGHTA and CDR2 FQGTGA come from the germline V gene. The CDR3 runs 16 residues. J was trimmed by 0 bases and V by 5 bases; bases with no gene match: 5. Pooled samples include second doses given at about 4 or 12 weeks. This receptor was identified in an adult who received the AZD1222 COVID-19 vaccine. The genes are TRBV7-3 and TRBJ1-3, with 9 bases identical to TRBD1. Source: peripheral blood, taken 28 days after the second AZD1222 dose. Here the CDR3 reads CASSVQGARSGNTIYF. CDR3 bases: TGTGCCAGCAGCGTACAGGGGGCCCGCTCTGGAAACACCATATATTTT.